A single sample is the source of the 32 T cell receptor beta chains below, sequenced in a study of beta chain features in type 1 diabetes. Broader study findings: Type 1 diabetes patients had TCRB CDR3s that were shorter (moderately but significantly so) in all four CD4+ subsets.

Sequencing targeted expressed TCRB transcripts, as all isolated RNA had been reverse transcribed. The data were produced by immunoSEQ multiplex PCR, yet TCRdb's version contains in-frame clones alone and is incomplete. The sample records 630,000 or so clones, over 11% being singletons. The antigens these receptors bind are not known. The specimen was naive CD4+ T cells from blood. The receptors here all came from a young man with type 1 diabetes.

This clone was counted between two and nine times. Other nucleotide sequences from this sample produce the same CDR3. The rearrangement links TRBV5-1 to TRBJ1-5; D possibly corresponds to TRBD1 (5 bases). The V end lost 4 bases, the J end lost 1 base, and 9 bases lay between the germline ends. This CDR3 comprises 14 residues. CDR1 is SGHRS, CDR2 YFSETQ, per germline. Here the CDR3 reads CASSPTGSNQPQHF. CDR3 in DNA: TGCGCCAGCAGCCCCACAGGCAGCAATCAGCCCCAGCATTTT.

This clone was counted only a few times. The chain combines TRBV9 with TRBJ1-2; tentatively, D is TRBD1 (5 bases). Germline V gives CDR1 SGDLS, CDR2 YYNGEE. V was clipped by 2 bases and J by 3 bases, with 8 bases between them. The CDR3 is made up of 13 amino acids. DNA for the CDR3: TGTGCCAGCAGCGTGAGGGGCGACTATGGCTACACCTTC. Translating gives CASSVRGDYGYTF. The entire variable domain, with the rest obtained from reference TRBV9 and TRBJ1-2, is as follows: DSGVTQTPKHLITATGQRVTLRCSPRSGDLSVYWYQQSLDQGLQFLIQYYNGEERAKGNILERFSAQQFPDLHSELNLSSLELGDSALYFCASSVRGDYGYTFGSGTRLTVV.

The table lists this clone with a few counts. The J gene is TRBJ1-2, the V gene TRBV9; D possibly corresponds to TRBD1 (5 bases). The ends were cut back, 0 bases at V and 8 bases at J, with 14 bases in the middle. CDR1 is SGDLS and CDR2 is YYNGEE in the germline V gene. The CDR3 length is 14 residues. The CDR3 region is CASSVGQKMMGYTF. CDR3 DNA: TGTGCCAGCAGCGTAGGACAGAAAATGATGGGCTACACCTTC.

Turning to this clone: Within the sample, other DNA sequences also encode this same CDR3. The chain carries TRBV9 and TRBJ2-5; the D gene is possibly TRBD2 (5 bases). V was pared by 0 bases and J by 5 bases, with 11 bases between. This CDR3 has 14 amino acids. CDR1 is SGDLS, CDR2 YYNGEE, per germline. CDR3 sequence reads: CASSVGSSGETQYF. CDR3 in DNA: TGTGCCAGCAGCGTAGGGAGTTCGGGGGAGACCCAGTACTTC.

This clone was seen a few times. The V and J genes are TRBV7-2 and TRBJ2-5, with D unresolved. The CDR3 extends over 12 amino acids. Germline V gene sequence: CDR1 SGHTA, CDR2 FQGNSA. Trimming took off 1 base at V and 5 bases at J, with 5 bases between the two ends. Written as DNA, the CDR3 is TGTGCCAGCAGCTTAGAGCTGGAGACCCAGTACTTC. Its protein is CASSLELETQYF.

The J gene is TRBJ2-1, the V gene TRBV29-1; maybe TRBD2 (6 bases). Per germline, CDR1 SQVTM and CDR2 ANQGSEA. V lost 5 bases and J lost 8, with 10 bases in between. The CDR3 length is 11 residues. The CDR3 DNA sequence: TGCAGCGTTCGGTGGGAGGATGAGCAGTTCTTC. It specifies CSVRWEDEQFF.

This clone was observed a few times. This sequence joins TRBV29-1 and TRBJ2-1; D perhaps matches TRBD1 (6 bases). Germline CDR1 and CDR2: SQVTM and ANQGSEA. The V end was cut by 7 bases, the J end by 9 bases, with 13 bases between. The CDR3 length is 11 residues. CDR3 loop: CSGQTGREQFF. DNA of the CDR3: TGCAGCGGCCAGACAGGCCGTGAGCAGTTCTTC.

The gene calls are TRBV6-1 and TRBJ1-2; D ambiguous. Trimming removed 3 bases at V and 3 bases at J, with 11 bases between. Germline assignment: CDR1 MNHNS and CDR2 SASEGT. This CDR3 comprises 14 residues. DNA of the CDR3: TGTGCCAGCAGTGACACCCACCCGTACTATGGCTACACCTTC. Amino acid sequence: CASSDTHPYYGYTF.

The table lists this clone with a few counts. The CDR3 DNA reads as TGCGCCAGCAGCCCCCTTTCCCGGGCTAACACCGGGGAGCTGTTTTTT. Protein sequence: CASSPLSRANTGELFF. The chain combines TRBV4-1 with TRBJ2-2; D not certain. This CDR3 contains 16 residues. Germline assignment: CDR1 MGHRA and CDR2 YSYEKL. V was cut by 4 bases and J by 2 bases, with 14 bases left in between.

This clone turned up a few times. The CDR3 DNA reads as TGTGCCAGTAGCACAGGTTCAAGGAGCACTGAAGCTTTCTTT. The encoded protein is CASSTGSRSTEAFF. The rearrangement joins TRBV19 to TRBJ1-1; a possible D gene is TRBD1 (5 bases). The CDR3 length is 14 residues. V lost 6 bases to trimming and J lost 4 bases, with 15 bases between them. Germline CDR1 and CDR2: LNHDA and SQIVND (reference sequence).

This clone was detected only a few times. This sample includes further DNA sequences coding for the same CDR3. The chain recombines TRBV29-1 with TRBJ1-2, with D unclear. V was trimmed by 3 bases and J by 8 bases, leaving 4 bases between them. Germline CDR1 SQVTM, CDR2 ANQGSEA. CDR3 length equals 9 residues. CDR3 residues: CSVEGGYTF. The CDR3 DNA follows: TGCAGCGTTGAGGGGGGCTACACCTTC. Filled out from reference TRBV29-1 and TRBJ1-2, the complete variable domain reads SAVISQKPSRDICQRGTSLTIQCQVDSQVTMMFWYRQQPGQSLTLIATANQGSEATYESGFVIDKFPISRPNLTFSTLTVSNMSPEDSSIYLCSVEGGYTFGSGTRLTVV.

This clone was counted a few times. This sequence joins TRBV27 and TRBJ1-5; unclear D gene. The V and J ends lost 2 bases and 0 bases respectively, with 11 bases between them. CDR1 and CDR2 from the germline V gene are MNHEY and SMNVEV (reference sequence). The length of the CDR3 is 16 residues. The CDR3 here is CASSLRGDLSNQPQHF. In DNA form, the CDR3 reads TGTGCCAGCAGTTTAAGAGGCGATCTTAGCAATCAGCCCCAGCATTTT.

This clone has more than one count but fewer than ten. The chain employs TRBV30 and TRBJ1-6; no firm D call. Germline V CDR1 and CDR2: GTSNPN, SVGIG (reference sequence). The CDR3 has 17 amino acids. V lost 0 bases and J lost 0, with 12 bases in between. CDR3 nucleotide sequence: TGTGCCTGGAGTGTACGTCTGGGGAGCTCCTATAATTCACCCCTCCACTTT. Amino acids: CAWSVRLGSSYNSPLHF.

This clone turned up a few times. The chain recombines TRBV2 with TRBJ1-1, with no clear D. This CDR3 comprises 13 residues. The ends were cut back, 6 bases at V and 1 base at J, with 9 bases in the middle. CDR1 SNHLY and CDR2 FYNNEI come from the germline V gene. CDR3 amino acids: CASRPEGNTEAFF. The CDR3 region has the DNA TGTGCCAGCAGGCCCGAAGGGAACACTGAAGCTTTCTTT.

This clone was counted between two and nine times. V and J are TRBV7-6 and TRBJ2-1, with 11 bases aligning to TRBD1. Per the germline V gene, CDR1 is SGHVS and CDR2 is FNYEAQ. This CDR3 is 16 amino acids long. Trimming cost V 2 bases and J 5 bases; bases outside gene matches: 5. The CDR3 is CASSLLGQGVHNEQFF. As DNA, the CDR3 is TGTGCCAGCAGCTTATTGGGACAGGGGGTACACAATGAGCAGTTCTTC.

The rearrangement joins TRBV7-2 to TRBJ2-2; 10 bases fit TRBD2. The CDR3 length is 18 residues. CDR1 and CDR2 (germline): SGHTA, FQGNSA. The junction had 9 bases not matched to a gene; V was cut back by 5 bases and J by 0 bases. Here the CDR3 reads CASSPRGSGGTNTGELFF. In nucleotides, the CDR3 is TGTGCCAGCAGCCCCCGGGGTAGCGGGGGGACGAACACCGGGGAGCTGTTTTTT. Drawing the rest from reference TRBV7-2 and TRBJ2-2, the complete variable domain is GAGVSQSPSNKVTEKGKDVELRCDPISGHTALYWYRQSLGQGLEFLIYFQGNSAPDKSGLPSDRFSAERTGGSVSTLTIQRTQQEDSAVYLCASSPRGSGGTNTGELFFGEGSRLTVL.

This clone was picked up a small number of times. The CDR3 reads CASSPPTGLRGDEQYF. The CDR3 DNA reads as TGTGCCAGCTCACCTCCAACGGGACTTCGAGGGGACGAGCAGTACTTC. The chain recombines TRBV18 with TRBJ2-7, with D possibly being TRBD2 (6 bases). CDR3 length: 16 residues. V lost 3 bases to trimming and J lost 5 bases, with 20 bases between them. CDR1 and CDR2 (germline): KGHSH, LQKENI.

The rearrangement uses TRBV5-6 and TRBJ1-2; the D is unclear. From germline, CDR1 is SGHDT and CDR2 YYEEEE. V shed 1 base and J shed 2 bases, with 6 bases lying between them. There are 13 residues in the CDR3. The CDR3 nucleotides are TGTGCCAGCAGCTTGAAGGGCAACTATGGCTACACCTTC. Translating gives CASSLKGNYGYTF. Full variable domain (outside the CDR3, taken from reference TRBV5-6 and TRBJ1-2): DAGVTQSPTHLIKTRGQQVTLRCSPKSGHDTVSWYQQALGQGPQFIFQYYEEEERQRGNFPDRFSGHQFPNYSSELNVNALLLGDSALYLCASSLKGNYGYTFGSGTRLTVV.

In its sample, this clone was seen a few times. V and J are TRBV30 and TRBJ1-5; D not resolved. The CDR3 contains 13 residues. Germline V lookup: CDR1 GTSNPN, CDR2 SVGIG (reference sequence). The V end was cut by 0 bases, the J end by 6 bases, with 9 bases between. The CDR3 region has the DNA TGTGCCTGGAGTGTGAGAAGTGCTCAGCCCCAGCATTTT. This gives the protein CAWSVRSAQPQHF.

This clone was observed a handful of times. The gene calls are TRBV30 and TRBJ2-7; no clear D gene. V was shortened by 2 bases and J by 6 bases, with 11 bases between the two germline ends. Germline-derived CDR1 and CDR2 are GTSNPN and SVGIG (reference sequence). The CDR3 is 12 residues long. The CDR3 DNA follows: TGTGCCTGGAGTCGCTACTTCGCCGAGCAGTACTTC. It encodes CAWSRYFAEQYF.

This chain joins TRBV2 and TRBJ1-4, with TRBD1 identical over 9 bases. This CDR3 is built from 14 residues. Looked up from germline, CDR1 is SNHLY and CDR2 is FYNNEI. V shed 5 bases and J 8 bases; nucleotides not matched to a gene: 6. CDR3: CASSLGQGSEKLFF. In DNA form, the CDR3 reads TGTGCCAGCAGTCTAGGACAGGGGAGCGAAAAACTGTTTTTT.

This clone was seen a handful of times. This chain links TRBV30 with TRBJ1-1, with D maybe TRBD1 (6 bases). Trimming took 4 bases from V and 14 from J, leaving 23 bases between them. The germline CDR1 and CDR2 sequences are GTSNPN and SVGIG (reference sequence). CDR3 length equals 13 residues. The chain's CDR3 is CAWNTMERDKIFF. The CDR3 DNA sequence: TGTGCCTGGAACACTATGGAGCGGGACAAGATCTTCTTT.

V is TRBV4-2 and J is TRBJ2-1, with D possibly being TRBD1 or TRBD2 (6 bases each). Trimming pared 1 base from V and 11 bases from J, leaving 18 bases between. CDR1 LGHNA and CDR2 YNFKEQ come from the germline V gene. The CDR3 loop spans 15 amino acids. The CDR3 region is CASSQGGAVRNQQFF. CDR3 nucleotides: TGTGCCAGCAGCCAAGGGGGGGCAGTCAGGAATCAGCAGTTCTTC.

The rearrangement joins TRBV2 to TRBJ1-5; D is unclear. The V gene lost 3 bases and the J gene lost 0 bases, with 9 bases spanning the gap. There are 15 residues in the CDR3. Germline CDR1 SNHLY, CDR2 FYNNEI. CDR3 nucleotide sequence: TGTGCCAGCAGTGAGGCAGCGTATAGCAATCAGCCCCAGCATTTT. Translating gives CASSEAAYSNQPQHF. Full variable domain (remainder filled in from reference TRBV2 and TRBJ1-5): EPEVTQTPSHQVTQMGQEVILRCVPISNHLYFYWYRQILGQKVEFLVSFYNNEISEKSEIFDDQFSVERPDGSNFTLKIRSTKLEDSAMYFCASSEAAYSNQPQHFGDGTRLSIL.

The chain links TRBV6-5 to TRBJ1-2, with no clear D. V lost 7 bases and J lost 4, with 19 bases in between. Germline V gene sequence: CDR1 MNHEY, CDR2 SVGAGI. The CDR3 sequence is 15 residues long. This CDR3 is CASNQGFGSFYGYTF. In DNA form, the CDR3 reads TGTGCCAGCAACCAAGGGTTTGGGTCTTTCTATGGCTACACCTTC.

The rearrangement joins TRBV30 to TRBJ2-5; tentative D call: TRBD2 (5 bases). CDR3 size: 11 residues. Trimming took 2 bases from V and 7 from J, leaving 8 bases between them. Germline assignment: CDR1 GTSNPN and CDR2 SVGIG (reference sequence). The CDR3 is CAWSLRVTQYF. The DNA for the CDR3 is TGTGCCTGGAGTTTGAGGGTGACCCAGTACTTC.

A word on this clone: The sample carries other DNA sequences with the same CDR3. The chain uses TRBV29-1 and TRBJ2-1; 11 bases are a match to TRBD2. Germline assignment: CDR1 SQVTM and CDR2 ANQGSEA. The CDR3 has 14 residues. Trimming took 7 bases from V and 13 from J; bases not matched to a gene: 15. The chain's CDR3 is CSAVSSSGRAVQFF. The CDR3 DNA reads TGCAGCGCCGTAAGCAGTAGCGGGAGGGCTGTACAGTTCTTC.

This rearrangement joins TRBV5-4 to TRBJ1-5; a weak D match, TRBD1 (5 bases). Germline loops: CDR1 SGHNT, CDR2 YYREEE (reference sequence). CDR3 length equals 16 residues. Trimming took off 0 bases at V and 9 bases at J, with 19 bases between the two ends. The CDR3 sequence is CASSLGGGGYPGPQHF. DNA for the CDR3: TGTGCCAGCAGCTTGGGAGGCGGGGGTTACCCCGGGCCCCAGCATTTT.

The DNA of the CDR3 is TGTGCCAGCGGATTAATGGGTTGGAACGGAAATGAGCAGTTCTTC. Translated: CASGLMGWNGNEQFF. The chain recombines TRBV2 with TRBJ2-1, with unresolved D. Germline V gives CDR1 SNHLY, CDR2 FYNNEI. V lost 8 bases to trimming and J lost 7 bases, with 21 bases between them. There are 15 residues in the CDR3.

This clone was found a few times. V is TRBV5-6 and J is TRBJ2-1; possibly TRBD1 for D (6 bases). This CDR3 is 15 amino acids long. The germline V and J ends were trimmed by 4 bases and 5 bases, with 16 bases remaining between them. The germline gives CDR1 SGHDT, CDR2 YYEEEE. The DNA of the CDR3 is TGTGCCAGCAGCCCGGGCTGGGGGCAGGACAATGAGCAGTTCTTC. Amino acids: CASSPGWGQDNEQFF. Full variable domain (outside the CDR3, taken from reference TRBV5-6 and TRBJ2-1): DAGVTQSPTHLIKTRGQQVTLRCSPKSGHDTVSWYQQALGQGPQFIFQYYEEEERQRGNFPDRFSGHQFPNYSSELNVNALLLGDSALYLCASSPGWGQDNEQFFGPGTRLTVL.

There are a few counts of this clone. The rearrangement joins TRBV10-3 to TRBJ2-1; no firm D call. The germline V gene has CDR1 ENHRY and CDR2 SYGVKD. V was cut by 4 bases and J by 0 bases, with 10 bases left in between. This CDR3 has 15 amino acids. The CDR3 DNA follows: TGTGCCATCAGTGGCGCGTCCTCCTCCTACAATGAGCAGTTCTTC. The encoded protein is CAISGASSSYNEQFF.

This clone has a handful of counts. This chain connects TRBV5-6 to TRBJ1-5; D gene ambiguous. The V end lost 3 bases, the J end lost 5 bases, and 6 bases lay between the germline ends. Per the germline V gene, CDR1 is SGHDT and CDR2 is YYEEEE. There are 12 residues in the CDR3. CDR3 DNA sequence: TGTGCCAGCAGCTCTATGTATCAGCCCCAGCATTTT. As protein: CASSSMYQPQHF. The full variable domain, in which reference TRBV5-6 and TRBJ1-5 provide the parts outside the CDR3, is DAGVTQSPTHLIKTRGQQVTLRCSPKSGHDTVSWYQQALGQGPQFIFQYYEEEERQRGNFPDRFSGHQFPNYSSELNVNALLLGDSALYLCASSSMYQPQHFGDGTRLSIL.